This entry concerns a single T cell receptor beta chain. The target of this receptor is not known. No quality values exist for individual bases; no much larger clone is one base distant. The record originates from a study of T cells in narcolepsy (dated by TCRdb to between 2017 and 2018). Looking at the study overall: Patients with narcolepsy type 1 or type 2 (NT1, NT2) were enrolled in the study together with healthy control donors. To look for autoreactive T cells in narcolepsy patients that target self-antigens of hypocretin neurons (hypocretin, TRIB2), the study used TCR Vbeta sequencing to follow clonotypes in blood and CSF.

To prepare the library, the immunoSEQ multiplex PCR assay was applied. Imported from immuneACCESS, the table was reduced by TCRdb to in-frame sequences with V and J called. These copies leave out some clones; in studies compared against another copy, an unresolved V gene accounts for under half, and the cause of the remainder is not known. This sample comprises about 29,000 clones, more than 75% of them detected only once. Approximately 0.9% of the sample rests with the top ten. What the authors observed across the whole study: Autoreactive clonotypes were reported to be detected serially in the blood of the same patients and of different patients, but not in the blood of healthy controls. Plots comparing CSF and blood CD4+ T cell clonotypes from the same patient highlighted HCRT-specific and TRIB2-specific autoreactive clonotypes. Certain blood memory CD4+ repertoires from patients and controls had no sequences that matched autoreactive T cell clones. Patients and controls had similar numbers of sequenced blood memory CD4+ clonotypes, with averages of approximately 41,000 in patients and some 36,000 in controls.

The germline V gene encodes CDR1 MNHEY and CDR2 SVGAGI. Measured from the cysteine to the phenylalanine, the CDR3 is 13 residues long. Kept here is only the CDR3 DNA, which spans 39 bases and is read in frame from base 1. Trimming takes 5 bases from V and 5 bases from J, and the germline ends sit 13 bases apart. Memory CD4+ T cells were sorted ex vivo from peripheral blood of narcolepsy patients and healthy controls for TCR Vbeta sequencing. This TCR derives from a human donor in good health. The sample consisted of memory (CD45RA-) CD4+ T cells from blood. The cell subset or site label corresponds to: memory T cells sorted ex vivo from peripheral blood. Rearrangement joined TRBV6-5 to TRBJ2-7; no D gene can be assigned with confidence. CDR3 loop: CASSESSRDEQYF. The bases read TGTGCCAGCAGTGAGTCGTCTCGGGACGAGCAGTACTTC.